This T cell receptor (beta chain) was captured by sequencing in a study of Ad26.COV2.S vaccination and SARS-CoV-2 variants. Study as a whole: Recipients of Ad26.COV2.S got it intramuscularly, once or twice 56 days apart.

Generated by immunoSEQ multiplex PCR, the TCRdb table keeps only in-frame clones and is missing some. The profile shows 350,000 to 400,000 clones, roughly nine tenths of them singletons. V was pared by 5 bases and J by 0 bases, with 14 bases between. The CDR3 extends over 16 amino acids. Germline assignment: CDR1 SEHNR and CDR2 FQNEAQ (reference sequence). Stated treatment: about 20 received Ad26.COV2.S at low or high dose, single or two shots; about 5 received placebo; per-sample allocation not given. Sampling occurred on day 63 after the first vaccine or placebo injection. Concerning this clone: As yet, its antigen is unknown.

Whole-study findings and limits: Vaccine and placebo groups showed comparable non-spike TCR breadth.

Sample: peripheral blood, taken in a trial of Ad26.COV2.S vaccine versus placebo. This chain joins TRBV7-9 and TRBJ1-3; no reliable D call. The source is a person between 18 and 60 years old who received the Ad26.COV2.S COVID-19 vaccine or a placebo. The CDR3 nucleotides read TGTGCCAGCAGCCTCGGGTCCACCATCTCTGGAAACACCATATATTTT. Amino acid sequence: CASSLGSTISGNTIYF.